This TCR beta chain stems from a study of shared clonotypes between healthy human individuals. Study results and caveats: Researchers found naive subsets generally carried larger estimated richness than memory subsets.

The CDR3 runs to 14 residues. Germline CDR1 MNHEY, CDR2 SVGAGI. V was clipped by 4 bases and J by 3 bases; unmatched bases: 2. Remarks on this clone: Its antigen is not known.

Here immunoSEQ multiplex PCR was the method, and the copy in TCRdb shows in-frame clones only, minus some. The table shows roughly 640,000 clones, with less than 98% occurring only once. The chain carries TRBV6-5 and TRBJ1-5, with TRBD1 matching 8 bases. The sample taken for sequencing was naive CD4+ T cells sorted from blood. Subset of the sample: CD45RA+ positively selected. The origin of this receptor is a woman aged 25-40 years in good health. CDR3 nucleotides: TGTGCCAGCAGTTTGGGACAGGTCAATCAGCCCCAGCATTTT. Its protein is CASSLGQVNQPQHF.